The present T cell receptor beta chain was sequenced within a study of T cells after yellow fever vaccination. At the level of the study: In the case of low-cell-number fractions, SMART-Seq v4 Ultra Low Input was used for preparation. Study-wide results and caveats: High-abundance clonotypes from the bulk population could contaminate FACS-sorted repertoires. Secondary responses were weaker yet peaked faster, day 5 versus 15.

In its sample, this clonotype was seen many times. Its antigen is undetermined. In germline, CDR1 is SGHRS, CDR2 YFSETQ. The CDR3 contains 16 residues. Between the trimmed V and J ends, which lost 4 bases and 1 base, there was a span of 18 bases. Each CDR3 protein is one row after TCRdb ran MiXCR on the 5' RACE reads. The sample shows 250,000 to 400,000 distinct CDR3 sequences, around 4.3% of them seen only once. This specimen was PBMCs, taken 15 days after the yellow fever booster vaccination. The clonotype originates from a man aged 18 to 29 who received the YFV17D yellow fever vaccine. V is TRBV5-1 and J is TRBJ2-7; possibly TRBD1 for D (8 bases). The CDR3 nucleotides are TGCGCCAGCAGCGGGGGGGACAGGACCTTGTCCTACGAGCAGTACTTC. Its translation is CASSGGDRTLSYEQYF.